The sequence of this T cell receptor beta chain was determined in a study of blood T cells in healthy people across ages. Germline V lookup: CDR1 MNHEY, CDR2 SMNVEV (reference sequence). Trimming shortened V by 5 bases and J by 6 bases, and 19 bases separated the two germline ends. The CDR3 is 15 amino acids. For the second PCR, which ran for roughly 6 to 12 cycles, a sample-barcoded 5' primer and a J-beta primer mix were used. From the 5' RACE reads, TCRdb called clonotypes with MiXCR, one entry per CDR3 protein. The sample carries 1.5 million to 2 million distinct CDR3 sequences, about 35% recorded once. A few counts support this clonotype. Samples each had at least 6 micrograms of total RNA extracted.

The chain joins TRBV27 to TRBJ1-1; tentative D call: TRBD1 (6 bases). The sample consisted of blood. The sequence was obtained from a woman aged 30 to 39 in good health. The CDR3 coding sequence is TGTGCCAGCAGTCCCTCCACAGGGCTCGGGCCTGAAGCTTTCTTT. The encoded protein is CASSPSTGLGPEAFF.